The 12 T cell receptor beta chains below come from one sample, sequenced in a study of blood T cell repertoires in COVID-19. Assay: immunoSEQ multiplex PCR; the TCRdb copy retains only in-frame clones and omits some. The sample gives 210,000 or so clones, almost 85% of which show up once; roughly 4.6% is in the top ten. What was sequenced was peripheral blood. The receptors come from a man aged 45-60 years with COVID-19, enrolled during active disease.

The chain couples TRBV13 to TRBJ1-4; the match to TRBD1 covers 9 bases. The germline CDR1 and CDR2 sequences are PRHDT and FYEKMQ (reference sequence). This CDR3 is 15 amino acids long. J was trimmed by 7 bases and V by 5 bases; bases with no gene match: 8. The CDR3 sequence is CASSPTGGGSEKLFF. In DNA, the CDR3 is TGTGCCAGCAGCCCCACAGGGGGCGGGAGTGAAAAACTGTTTTTT.

The rearrangement uses TRBV18 and TRBJ1-1; D not certain. Germline CDR1 and CDR2: KGHSH and LQKENI. CDR3 length: 14 residues. Trimming removed 0 bases at V and 3 bases at J, with 8 bases between. CDR3 sequence (DNA): TGTGCCAGCTCACCACCGAACAGCTACACTGAAGCTTTCTTT. Protein: CASSPPNSYTEAFF. Filled out from reference TRBV18 and TRBJ1-1, the complete variable domain reads NAGVMQNPRHLVRRRGQEARLRCSPMKGHSHVYWYRQLPEEGLKFMVYLQKENIIDESGMPKERFSAEFPKEGPSILRIQQVVRGDSAAYFCASSPPNSYTEAFFGQGTRLTVV.

The chain couples TRBV4-3 to TRBJ2-2; 7 nucleotides agree with TRBD1. Trimming at V came to 0 bases and at J to 0 bases, leaving 4 bases not matched to a gene. This CDR3 is built from 17 residues. Per the germline V gene, CDR1 is LGHNA and CDR2 is YSLEER. This CDR3 reads CASSQENTGANTGELFF. CDR3 DNA: TGCGCCAGCAGCCAAGAAAATACAGGGGCGAACACCGGGGAGCTGTTTTTT.

CDR3 loop: CASHPGQESGWQNQPQHF. The CDR3 DNA reads TGTGCCAGTCATCCGGGACAGGAATCAGGATGGCAAAATCAGCCCCAGCATTTT. The chain employs TRBV19 and TRBJ1-5; 8 bases are a match to TRBD1. After removal of 8 bases from V and 4 bases from J, the junction contained 19 bases not matched to a gene. The germline V gene encodes CDR1 LNHDA and CDR2 SQIVND (reference sequence). This CDR3 contains 18 residues.

The chain has TRBV11-1 and TRBJ2-5, with 7 bases identical to TRBD2. Per the germline V gene, CDR1 is SGHAT and CDR2 is FQDESV (reference sequence). The CDR3 consists of 16 residues. The J segment lost 2 bases and the V segment lost 5 bases, leaving 11 bases of the junction unmatched. The CDR3 sequence is CASSLSGSGGQETQYF. The CDR3 region has the DNA TGTGCCAGCAGCCTTTCAGGGTCGGGGGGTCAAGAGACCCAGTACTTC.

This sequence joins TRBV7-8 and TRBJ1-2, with 8 bases aligning to TRBD1. Germline V gene data show CDR1 as SGHVS and CDR2 as FQNEAQ. The V and J ends lost 5 bases and 7 bases, in that order; junction bases with no gene match: 12. The CDR3 loop spans 15 amino acids. For the CDR3, the DNA is TGTGCCAGCAGCCGAGGAATGGACAGGGACCGTGGCTACACCTTC. Translating it yields CASSRGMDRDRGYTF.

The V call is TRBV27, the J call TRBJ2-4; the D gene is possibly TRBD1 (5 bases). Germline assignment: CDR1 MNHEY and CDR2 SMNVEV (reference sequence). This CDR3 spans 14 amino acids. The V end was cut by 5 bases, the J end by 3 bases, with 11 bases between. CDR3 in DNA: TGTGCCAGCAGTGGGCAGGGTGGCAAAAACATTCAGTACTTC. It encodes CASSGQGGKNIQYF.

V is TRBV29-1 and J is TRBJ1-4; 8 nucleotides line up with TRBD1. The CDR3 consists of 15 residues. V gave up 0 bases and J gave up 6 bases; unmatched junction bases: 6. The germline V gene encodes CDR1 SQVTM and CDR2 ANQGSEA. The CDR3 reads CSVEDRTGSYEKLFF. The DNA for the CDR3 is TGCAGCGTTGAAGATCGGACAGGGTCATATGAAAAACTGTTTTTT.

The chain recombines TRBV4-1 with TRBJ2-7; tentatively, D is TRBD1 (5 bases). Germline values: CDR1 MGHRA, CDR2 YSYEKL. The CDR3 sequence is 15 residues long. V lost 0 bases, J lost 1 base, and 10 bases lay in between. The CDR3 DNA sequence: TGCGCCAGCAGCCAAGATATACAGGCGTCCTACGAGCAGTACTTC. Its translation: CASSQDIQASYEQYF.

Worth noting for this clone: Other DNA sequences from this sample encode an identical CDR3 as well. This chain links TRBV5-1 with TRBJ1-2, with a possible D match to TRBD1 (5 bases). The V gene's germline CDR1 is SGHRS and CDR2 YFSETQ. This CDR3 spans 13 amino acids. V gave up 3 bases and J gave up 8 bases, with 14 bases separating them. The CDR3 region is CASSSQGLDGYTF. CDR3 bases: TGCGCCAGCAGCTCCCAGGGTCTCGACGGCTACACCTTC.

This sequence joins TRBV28 and TRBJ2-5; D is undetermined. The V gene's germline CDR1 is MDHEN and CDR2 SYDVKM. V was pared by 3 bases and J by 3 bases, with 8 bases between. This CDR3 comprises 13 residues. This CDR3 reads CASSFVQKETQYF. For the CDR3, the DNA is TGTGCCAGCAGTTTTGTCCAGAAAGAGACCCAGTACTTC.

Written as DNA, the CDR3 is TGTGCCAGCAGCGTGACTAGCGGGGGATACGAGCAGTACTTC. Translating it yields CASSVTSGGYEQYF. The rearrangement joins TRBV9 to TRBJ2-7, with 12 bases aligning to TRBD2. CDR3 length equals 14 residues. Per germline, CDR1 SGDLS and CDR2 YYNGEE. The V segment lost 2 bases and the J segment 4 bases; nucleotides outside the gene matches: 1.